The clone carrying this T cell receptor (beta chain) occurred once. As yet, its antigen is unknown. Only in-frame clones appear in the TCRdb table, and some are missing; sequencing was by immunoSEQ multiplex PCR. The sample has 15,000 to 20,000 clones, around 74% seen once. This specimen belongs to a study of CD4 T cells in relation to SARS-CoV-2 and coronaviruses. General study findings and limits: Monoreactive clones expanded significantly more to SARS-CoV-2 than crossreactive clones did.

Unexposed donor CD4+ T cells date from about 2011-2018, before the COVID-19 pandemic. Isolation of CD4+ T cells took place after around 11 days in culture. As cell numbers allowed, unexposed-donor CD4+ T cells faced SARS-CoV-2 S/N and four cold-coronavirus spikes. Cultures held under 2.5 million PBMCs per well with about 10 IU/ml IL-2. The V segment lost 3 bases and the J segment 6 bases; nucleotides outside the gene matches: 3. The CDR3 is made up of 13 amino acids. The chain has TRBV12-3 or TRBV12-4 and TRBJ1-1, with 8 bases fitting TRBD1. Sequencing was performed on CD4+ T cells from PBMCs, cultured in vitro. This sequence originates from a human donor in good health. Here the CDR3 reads CASSLRQGPEAFF. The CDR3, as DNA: TGTGCCAGCAGTTTGAGACAGGGGCCTGAAGCTTTCTTT.